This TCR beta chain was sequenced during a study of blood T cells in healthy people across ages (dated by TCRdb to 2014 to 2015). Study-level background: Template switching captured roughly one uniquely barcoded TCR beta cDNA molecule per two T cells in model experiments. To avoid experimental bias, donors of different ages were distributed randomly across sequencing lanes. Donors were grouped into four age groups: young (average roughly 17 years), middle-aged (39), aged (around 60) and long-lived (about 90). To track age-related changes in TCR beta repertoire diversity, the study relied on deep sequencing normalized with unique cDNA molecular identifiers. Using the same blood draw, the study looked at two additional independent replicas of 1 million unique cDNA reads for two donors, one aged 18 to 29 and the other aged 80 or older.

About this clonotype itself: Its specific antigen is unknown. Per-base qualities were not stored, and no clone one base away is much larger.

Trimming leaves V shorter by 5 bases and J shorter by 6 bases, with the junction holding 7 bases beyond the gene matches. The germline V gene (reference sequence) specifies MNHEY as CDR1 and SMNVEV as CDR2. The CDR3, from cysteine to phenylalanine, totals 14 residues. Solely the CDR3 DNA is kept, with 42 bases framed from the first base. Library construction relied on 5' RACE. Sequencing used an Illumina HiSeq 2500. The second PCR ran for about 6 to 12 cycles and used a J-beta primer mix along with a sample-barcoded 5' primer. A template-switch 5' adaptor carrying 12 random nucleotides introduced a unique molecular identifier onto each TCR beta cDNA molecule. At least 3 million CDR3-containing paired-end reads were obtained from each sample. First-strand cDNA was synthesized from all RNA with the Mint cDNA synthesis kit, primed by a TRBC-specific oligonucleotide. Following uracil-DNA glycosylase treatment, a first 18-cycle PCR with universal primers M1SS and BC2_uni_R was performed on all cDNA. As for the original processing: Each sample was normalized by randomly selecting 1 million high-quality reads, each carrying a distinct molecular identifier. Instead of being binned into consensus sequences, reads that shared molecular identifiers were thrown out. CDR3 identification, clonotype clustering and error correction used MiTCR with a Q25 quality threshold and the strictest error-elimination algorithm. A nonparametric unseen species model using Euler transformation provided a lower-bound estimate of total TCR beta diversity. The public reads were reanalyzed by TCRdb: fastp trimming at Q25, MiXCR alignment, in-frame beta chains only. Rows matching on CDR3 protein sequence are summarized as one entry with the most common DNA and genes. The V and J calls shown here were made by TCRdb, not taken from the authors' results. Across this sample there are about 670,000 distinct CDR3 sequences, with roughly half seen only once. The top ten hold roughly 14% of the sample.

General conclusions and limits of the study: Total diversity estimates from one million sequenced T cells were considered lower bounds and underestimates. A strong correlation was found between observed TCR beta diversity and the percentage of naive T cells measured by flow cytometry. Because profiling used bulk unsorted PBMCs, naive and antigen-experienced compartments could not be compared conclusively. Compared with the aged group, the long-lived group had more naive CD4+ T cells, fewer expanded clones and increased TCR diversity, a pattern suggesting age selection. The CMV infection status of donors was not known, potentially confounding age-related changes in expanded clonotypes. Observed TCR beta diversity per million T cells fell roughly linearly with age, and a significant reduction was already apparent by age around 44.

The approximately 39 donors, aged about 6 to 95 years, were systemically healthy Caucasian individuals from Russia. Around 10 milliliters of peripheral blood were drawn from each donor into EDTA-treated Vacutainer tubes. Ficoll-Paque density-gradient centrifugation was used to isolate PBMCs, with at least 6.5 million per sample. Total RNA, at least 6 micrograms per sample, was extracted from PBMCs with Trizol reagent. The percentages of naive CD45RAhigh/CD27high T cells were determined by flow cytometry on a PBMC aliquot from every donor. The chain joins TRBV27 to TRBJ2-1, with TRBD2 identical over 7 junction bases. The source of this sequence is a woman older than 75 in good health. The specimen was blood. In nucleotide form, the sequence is TGTGCCAGCAGTACGGGGGGTCCTCCCAATGAGCAGTTCTTC. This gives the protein CASSTGGPPNEQFF.